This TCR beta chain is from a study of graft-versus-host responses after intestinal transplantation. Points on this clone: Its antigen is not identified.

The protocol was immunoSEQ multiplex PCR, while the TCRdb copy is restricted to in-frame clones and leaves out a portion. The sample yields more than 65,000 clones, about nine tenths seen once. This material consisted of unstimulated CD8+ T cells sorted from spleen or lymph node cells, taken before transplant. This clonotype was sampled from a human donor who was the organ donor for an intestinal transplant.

The CDR3 nucleotides are TGTGCCAGCAGCTACGATCCAGGGGGCGATTTAGAGACCCAGTACTTC. This gives the protein CASSYDPGGDLETQYF. This sequence joins TRBV11-2 and TRBJ2-5; 8 bases line up with TRBD1. Germline CDR1 reads SGHAT; CDR2 reads FQNNGV. V shed 4 bases, J shed 4 bases, and the junction held 11 bases outside the gene matches. CDR3 length equals 16 residues.